These 5 T cell receptor beta chains share one sample of origin, sequenced in a study of Graves' ophthalmopathy and Graves' hyperthyroidism. RNA transcripts provided the template for amplifying TCR beta CDR3 regions. HTBI primers were used in a first-round RT-PCR, which preceded a second-round multiplex PCR. From the multiplex PCR reads, TCRdb called clonotypes with MiXCR, one entry per CDR3 protein. This table has 650,000 to 900,000 distinct CDR3 sequences, roughly two fifths appearing once. The material sequenced was peripheral blood. These receptors all come from an adult man with Graves' ophthalmopathy.

This clonotype came up many times. The V gene is TRBV7-6, the J gene TRBJ2-7; D may match TRBD1 or TRBD2 (5 bases each). Trimming took 1 base from V and 5 from J, leaving 6 bases between them. CDR1 and CDR2 (germline): SGHVS, FNYEAQ. This CDR3 contains 12 residues. The CDR3 sequence: CASSLGGDEQYF. The CDR3 DNA sequence: TGTGCCAGCAGCTTAGGAGGGGACGAGCAGTACTTC.

V and J are TRBV11-1 and TRBJ1-4; 9 nucleotides match TRBD1. Looked up from germline, CDR1 is SGHAT and CDR2 is FQDESV (reference sequence). CDR3 length: 17 amino acids. V lost 3 bases to trimming and J lost 7 bases; unmatched junction nucleotides: 12. CDR3 sequence: CASSLNSGQGGTEKLFF. The CDR3 bases are TGTGCCAGCAGCTTGAACTCGGGACAGGGAGGAACTGAAAAACTGTTTTTT.

This clonotype has a handful of counts. The rearrangement joins TRBV7-9 to TRBJ2-7; D remains unclear. Per germline, CDR1 SEHNR and CDR2 FQNEAQ (reference sequence). V dropped 8 bases and J dropped 0 bases, with 8 bases sitting between them. The CDR3 is 12 residues long. CDR3 coding DNA: TGTGCCAGCGCTGTGTACTCCTACGAGCAGTACTTC. Translation gives CASAVYSYEQYF.

As to this clonotype: Possible read error: a much larger clone is one base away. The J gene is TRBJ2-7, the V gene TRBV20-1, with D possibly TRBD1 on 5 matching bases. The CDR3 is 14 residues long. CDR1 is DFQATT, CDR2 SNEGSKA, per germline (reference sequence). V lost 0 bases to trimming and J lost 2 bases, with 11 bases between them. The CDR3: CSARDMQGTYEQYF. CDR3 coding DNA: TGCAGTGCTAGAGATATGCAGGGTACCTACGAGCAGTACTTC.

Of note for this clonotype: A much larger clone is a single base away; this may be a read error. V is TRBV20-1 and J is TRBJ2-5, with D maybe TRBD1 (5 bases). Germline CDR1 DFQATT, CDR2 SNEGSKA (reference sequence). With 3 bases removed from V and 5 bases from J, the gap between germline ends came to 10 bases. This CDR3 has 12 amino acids. In DNA, the CDR3 is TGCAGTGCTAGGGGCAGGGTCGAGACCCAGTACTTC. Translating gives CSARGRVETQYF.